Here is one T cell receptor beta chain with its context. This may be a read error: a much more frequent sequence differs by one nucleotide. The source of the sample is a study of T cells in Graves' hyperthyroidism and ophthalmopathy. Using RNA transcripts as the source, TCR beta CDR3 regions were amplified. With the HTBI primer set, the TCR CDR3 went through a first round of RT-PCR. Each CDR3 protein is one row after TCRdb ran MiXCR on the multiplex PCR reads. The table lists under 400,000 distinct CDR3 sequences, around 18% of them singletons, with 15% in the top ten. V lost 7 bases, J lost 3 bases, and 19 bases lay in between. Germline loops: CDR1 LNHDA, CDR2 SQIVND (reference sequence). This CDR3 contains 16 residues.

Sequenced sample: blood. This chain connects TRBV19 to TRBJ1-5, with a weak D call TRBD1 (6 bases). The sequence was obtained from a woman between 35 and 50 years old with Graves' ophthalmopathy. The CDR3 sequence is CASKDTGQKLNQPQHF. The CDR3 DNA is TGTGCCAGTAAGGACACCGGACAGAAACTCAATCAGCCCCAGCATTTT.